This TCR beta chain was recovered during a study of blood T cell repertoires in COVID-19. Assay: immunoSEQ multiplex PCR; the TCRdb copy retains only in-frame clones and omits some. The sample lists around 220,000 clones; roughly 89% were seen once. The clonotype was recovered from a man aged 25 to 45 who had been exposed to COVID-19. What was sequenced was PBMCs or T cells enriched from blood (not recorded which).

CDR3: CASSLALKAGTGRNGYTF. The CDR3, as DNA: TGTGCCAGCAGCTTGGCACTAAAGGCCGGGACAGGGCGGAATGGCTACACCTTC. V gene TRBV5-8 combines with J gene TRBJ1-2; 9 bases are shared with TRBD1. Germline values: CDR1 SGHTS, CDR2 YDEGEE. Trimming cost V 0 bases and J 6 bases; bases outside gene matches: 15. This CDR3 has 18 amino acids. Full variable domain (remainder filled in from reference TRBV5-8 and TRBJ1-2): EAGVTQSPTHLIKTRGQQATLRCSPISGHTSVYWYQQALGLGLQFLLWYDEGEERNRGNFPPRFSGRQFPNYSSELNVNALELEDSALYLCASSLALKAGTGRNGYTFGSGTRLTVV.